This T cell receptor beta chain was recorded in a study of shared clonotypes between healthy human individuals. Findings of the study overall: Among donors, the sharing of clonotypes was expected to be influenced by sequencing depth.

In regard to this clone: Its antigen remains unknown.

The trim removed 7 bases at V and 3 bases at J, leaving 7 bases unmatched. Germline CDR1 MNHEY, CDR2 SMNVEV (reference sequence). The CDR3 extends over 14 amino acids. TCRdb's copy holds only in-frame clones and misses some; the assay was immunoSEQ multiplex PCR. The data contain about 2.3 million clones, approximately 93% of them singletons. The sequence came from a man aged 18 to 29 in good health. Some clones in this sample may be carry-over from other donors' samples. This chain connects TRBV27 to TRBJ2-3, with 7 bases that match TRBD2. Material: naive CD4+ T cells from PBMCs. Regarding subset: CD45RA+ positively selected. The CDR3, as DNA: TGTGCCAGCATGACGGGCGGGAGAACAGATACGCAGTATTTT. It translates to CASMTGGRTDTQYF.